The sequence of this TCR beta chain was determined in a study of cytomegalovirus exposure and HLA in healthy donors. PCR amplification relied on 60 Vbeta primers (plus 13 Jbeta primers). The repertoire was sequenced with immunoSEQ multiplex PCR; TCRdb's copy has only in-frame clones and lacks some. This sample's table reports 40,000 to 55,000 clones. The study, taken as a whole, reports: Highest at DRB1 and lowest at HLA-C, TCR association rates differed among HLA loci in a later analysis. Further analysis, carried out later, found HLA-associated TCR beta chains more clonally expanded than equally common other chains. A later analysis linked around 15,000 TCR beta sequences to HLA alleles at 0.05 false discovery rate.

CDR3 length equals 15 residues. Trimming at V came to 4 bases and at J to 7 bases, leaving 12 bases not matched to a gene. Germline V gives CDR1 SGHTS, CDR2 YDEGEE. Comments on this clone: Its specificity is not known.

V is TRBV5-8 and J is TRBJ2-7; 9 bases line up with TRBD1. The specimen sequenced was PBMCs. This receptor was identified in a male donor in good health and CMV-seropositive. This CDR3 is CASSRRDREAGEQYF. CDR3 DNA: TGTGCCAGCAGCCGCCGGGACAGGGAGGCGGGTGAGCAGTACTTC.